This entry lists 3 T cell receptor beta chains sequenced from one sample in a study of radiation and T cells in renal cell carcinoma. Clones were read by immunoSEQ multiplex PCR, and TCRdb kept only the in-frame ones, dropping some. The sample holds around 140,000 clones, roughly 80% seen once. Time point specified: baseline pretreatment blood. Treatment indicated: 15 Gy SBRT to primary tumor, nephrectomy 4 weeks later. The sequencing used blood, collected from a patient whose treatment included radiotherapy and nephrectomy. All receptors come from a woman aged 45-65 years with renal cell carcinoma.

This clone was counted many times. The chain combines TRBV28 with TRBJ1-2; TRBD1 is a possible D gene (5 bases). Germline V gene data show CDR1 as MDHEN and CDR2 as SYDVKM. Trimming stripped 10 bases from V and 1 base from J, with 16 bases between. The CDR3 covers 14 residues. The chain's CDR3 is CATRTPQLNYGYTF. The CDR3 region has the DNA TGTGCCACGCGGACACCCCAACTTAACTATGGCTACACCTTC.

The chain combines TRBV6-5 with TRBJ1-1; D might be TRBD1 (6 bases). Germline V lookup: CDR1 MNHEY, CDR2 SVGAGI. CDR3 length equals 13 residues. V dropped 7 bases and J dropped 6 bases, with 15 bases sitting between them. The DNA for the CDR3 is TGTGCCAGCACCTCCTCCGGGGGCCCTGAAGCTTTCTTT. Translating gives CASTSSGGPEAFF.

The chain uses TRBV18 and TRBJ2-7, with D unclear. V was clipped by 0 bases and J by 4 bases, with 7 bases between them. Germline assignment: CDR1 KGHSH and CDR2 LQKENI. The CDR3 runs 13 residues. This chain's CDR3 is CASSPPAEYEQYF. In DNA, the CDR3 is TGTGCCAGCTCACCACCGGCCGAATACGAGCAGTACTTC.